This TCR beta chain was recovered during a study of CD8 T cells in Susac syndrome. The germline CDR1 and CDR2 sequences are SQVTM and ANQGSEA. The CDR3 has 14 residues. Trimming pared 4 bases from V and 10 bases from J, leaving 17 bases between. A remark on this clonotype: Its antigen is unidentified.

Broader study findings: In its TCR sequencing and HLA analysis, the study acknowledged that the number of individuals was relatively small.

The study sequenced TCR beta in blood CD8+ and CD4+ T cells. FACS was used to enrich TEMRA cells, whereas the CD8+ and CD4+ T cells were obtained by negative isolation. Random hexamers were used to reverse transcribe about 0.45 to 1 ug of RNA. Amplification of TCR beta CDR3 across 54 Vbeta and 13 Jbeta was performed with immunoSEQ multiplex PCR. MiXCR was run by TCRdb on the immunoSEQ multiplex PCR reads, yielding one entry per CDR3 protein. The sample lists 150,000 to 200,000 distinct CDR3 sequences, 80% to 95% occurring once. Sequenced material: CD4+ T cells from PBMCs. This clonotype was obtained from a human donor in good health. This chain uses TRBV29-1 with TRBJ1-6; D perhaps matches TRBD1 (5 bases). This chain's CDR3 is CSVGDGTGGSPLHF. CDR3 coding DNA: TGCAGCGTTGGAGACGGCACAGGCGGCTCACCCCTCCACTTT.